These T cell receptor beta chains were read from a single sample in a study of shared clonotypes between healthy human individuals. Produced via immunoSEQ multiplex PCR; TCRdb's table is partial and in-frame only. The sample consists of millions of clones, over 90% of them appearing once. The sample taken for sequencing was naive CD4+ T cells from PBMCs. These receptors were collected from a man between 18 and 35 years old in good health. Some clones in this sample may be carry-over from other donors' samples. The conserved cysteine and the conserved F or W are not part of the CDR3 here. Fields, in order: J gene, clone size, V gene, CDR3 protein. Size is omitted from some rows. Given values are once, few, many or a class for expanded clones.

J: TRBJ2-2; size: once; V: TRBV19; CDR3: ASGPGLRPGELF
J: TRBJ2-7; size: NA; V: TRBV29-1; CDR3: SVGTVSYEQY
J: TRBJ2-7; size: NA; V: TRBV9; CDR3: ASSPLAGGSYEQY
J: TRBJ1-2; size: NA; V: TRBV30; CDR3: AWSPDRGTGYT
J: TRBJ1-2; size: NA; V: TRBV28; CDR3: ASSLEVGYGYT
J: TRBJ1-4; size: NA; V: TRBV6-5; CDR3: ASSYSGHASEKLF
J: TRBJ1-2; size: NA; V: TRBV9; CDR3: ASSVARGDGGYT
J: TRBJ1-1; size: once; V: TRBV4-1; CDR3: ASSQLRLGVGTEAF
J: TRBJ2-2; size: NA; V: TRBV9; CDR3: ASSVEVRNTGELF
J: TRBJ2-7; size: NA; V: TRBV5-1; CDR3: ASSSGTGVTYEQY
J: TRBJ1-1; size: NA; V: TRBV2; CDR3: ASSEVRGTEAF
J: TRBJ2-7; size: NA; V: TRBV28; CDR3: ASSLGSGVAWSHEQY
J: TRBJ2-7; size: NA; V: TRBV5-6; CDR3: ASSLRVIDEGYEQY
J: TRBJ2-1; size: NA; V: TRBV5-1; CDR3: ASSLDRRDNEQF
J: TRBJ2-3; size: NA; V: TRBV27; CDR3: ASSFEQGVPTDTQY
J: TRBJ2-5; size: NA; V: TRBV25-1; CDR3: ASSQRTGFQETQY
J: TRBJ1-2; size: NA; V: TRBV28; CDR3: ASSFGWTGAQYGYT
J: TRBJ2-1; size: NA; V: TRBV6-1; CDR3: ASSRDSATYNEQF
J: TRBJ1-5; size: NA; V: TRBV28; CDR3: ASSEDGYSNQPQH
J: TRBJ1-1; size: NA; V: TRBV6-1; CDR3: ASSEAGGASEAF
J: TRBJ2-7; size: NA; V: TRBV5-1; CDR3: ASSSERDRQY
J: TRBJ2-5; size: NA; V: TRBV4-2; CDR3: ASSPTPQGGGETQY
J: TRBJ2-3; size: NA; V: TRBV27; CDR3: ASSTPMSDPTDTQY
J: TRBJ2-5; size: NA; V: TRBV28; CDR3: ASSLARRQETQY
J: TRBJ2-3; size: NA; V: TRBV5-5; CDR3: ASSLAVSRGTDTQY
J: TRBJ2-5; size: NA; V: TRBV5-1; CDR3: ASSPGLAGDQTQY
J: TRBJ2-5; size: NA; V: TRBV7-2; CDR3: ASSLAGTEEETQY
J: TRBJ1-2; size: NA; V: TRBV27; CDR3: ASKKHATGDYGYT
J: TRBJ2-7; size: NA; V: TRBV18; CDR3: ASSPRWGGYEQY
J: TRBJ1-2; size: NA; V: TRBV28; CDR3: ATIWYPNYGYT